This T cell receptor (beta chain) came from a study of graft-versus-host responses after intestinal transplantation. The overall study: Each patient got anti-thymocyte globulin induction, then tacrolimus and steroids for about 3 years.

The protocol was immunoSEQ multiplex PCR, while the TCRdb copy is restricted to in-frame clones and leaves out a portion. The data show 25,000 to 35,000 clones, 85% to 95% seen once. The clonotype originates from a human patient who received an intestinal transplant, so some T cells may come from the graft donor. Sequenced material: PBMCs, taken roughly 68 days after intestinal transplant.

CDR3 in amino acids: CTSSFSRVAGANVLTF. The CDR3 DNA follows: TGCACCAGCAGCTTCAGCAGGGTGGCCGGGGCCAACGTCCTGACTTTC. The chain recombines TRBV1 with TRBJ2-6; the D call of TRBD1 is as the table states it, not checked on the DNA. TRBV1 represents a pseudogene. The CDR3 is 16 residues long.